This entry describes one T cell receptor beta chain. This entry is derived from a study of T-cell reconstitution after alpha-beta-depleted transplantation in children. Unique molecular identifiers were used to barcode this TCRbeta library. One entry per CDR3 protein, called by TCRdb with MiXCR from the PCR reads. The data contain 200,000 to 250,000 distinct CDR3 sequences, around 9.5% of them singletons. Germline V gene lookup returns CDR1 KGHSH and CDR2 LQKENI. This CDR3 spans 15 amino acids. V shed 5 bases and J 2 bases; nucleotides not matched to a gene: 6. The chain has TRBV18 and TRBJ2-4; 7 nucleotides match TRBD1. Sequenced material: PBMCs from the stem cell graft donor, taken from the stem cell graft. This TCR derives from a human donor who donated a stem cell graft to a child with acute lymphoblastic leukemia. The DNA for the CDR3 is TGTGCCAGCTCATCGGACAGGCCATCCAAAAACATTCAGTACTTC. Amino acids: CASSSDRPSKNIQYF.